This T cell receptor beta chain was documented in a study of OX40 agonist ivuxolimab in advanced cancers. Clones were sequenced by immunoSEQ multiplex PCR, and TCRdb holds only the in-frame ones, with some missing. The table has approximately 84,000 clones, around four fifths seen once. The germline V and J ends were trimmed by 4 bases and 10 bases, with 15 bases remaining between them. The CDR3 extends over 13 amino acids. CDR1 SGDLS and CDR2 YYNGEE come from the germline V gene. The starting material was CD4+ or CD8+ T cells sorted from blood, obtained in a trial of the OX40 agonist ivuxolimab. The chain couples TRBV9 to TRBJ2-1; no reliable D call. The sequence derives from an adult with an advanced solid tumor such as melanoma, head and neck, liver or kidney cancer. The CDR3 spells CASSPRPDEEQFF. The CDR3 DNA reads as TGTGCCAGCAGCCCTAGACCGGACGAAGAGCAGTTCTTC.